One sample yielded the 11 T cell receptor beta chains listed below, sequenced in a study of cytomegalovirus exposure and HLA in healthy donors. With 60 Vbeta and 13 Jbeta primers, the PCR was carried out. Here immunoSEQ multiplex PCR was the method, and the copy in TCRdb shows in-frame clones only, minus some. The sample has around 68,000 clones, roughly four fifths seen once; the top ten hold about 7.4%. The sequencing input was PBMCs. These receptors came from a woman aged 25 to 39 in good health and CMV-seropositive.

The CDR3 reads CASSQDLPGLAGREQYF. The CDR3 DNA follows: TGCGCCAGCAGCCAAGATCTTCCGGGACTAGCGGGTCGGGAGCAGTACTTC. J is TRBJ2-7 and V is TRBV4-3; 12 nucleotides match TRBD2. The CDR3 is 17 amino acids. Germline lookup yields CDR1 LGHNA and CDR2 YSLEER. The V and J ends lost 0 bases and 7 bases, in that order; junction bases with no gene match: 10.

This clone was counted only a few times. V is TRBV4-1 and J is TRBJ2-7; 8 bases align to TRBD1. V lost 4 bases to trimming and J lost 4 bases; unmatched junction nucleotides: 3. CDR1 and CDR2 from the germline V gene are MGHRA and YSYEKL. The CDR3 length is 13 residues. The CDR3 loop reads CASSLDREYEQYF. CDR3 nucleotides: TGCGCCAGCAGCCTGGACAGGGAGTACGAGCAGTACTTC.

The chain combines TRBV20-1 with TRBJ1-2; 7 nucleotides match TRBD1. This CDR3 has 11 residues. V lost 7 bases to trimming and J lost 4 bases; unmatched junction nucleotides: 3. CDR1 DFQATT and CDR2 SNEGSKA come from the germline V gene (reference sequence). The CDR3: CSGGGSYGYTF. CDR3 nucleotide sequence: TGCAGTGGAGGGGGCAGCTATGGCTACACCTTC.

The rearrangement joins TRBV6-5 to TRBJ2-5, with TRBD2 as a possible D gene (6 bases). The germline V gene has CDR1 MNHEY and CDR2 SVGAGI. This CDR3 contains 15 residues. V was clipped by 5 bases and J by 1 base, with 14 bases between them. CDR3: CASSPLTAGQETQYF. CDR3 bases: TGTGCCAGCAGTCCCCTGACAGCGGGCCAAGAGACCCAGTACTTC.

This clone has just a few counts. The chain has TRBV27 and TRBJ1-1; no definite D call. Trimming shortened V by 3 bases and J by 1 base, and 6 bases separated the two germline ends. The CDR3 covers 13 residues. Germline V gene data show CDR1 as MNHEY and CDR2 as SMNVEV (reference sequence). The CDR3, as DNA: TGTGCCAGCAGTTTGAACAGGAACACTGAAGCTTTCTTT. This sequence encodes CASSLNRNTEAFF.

This clone is classed as medium-sized. Additional DNA sequences in this sample encode the identical CDR3. The rearrangement links TRBV6-5 to TRBJ2-2; D is unresolved. The CDR3 has 13 residues. CDR1 is MNHEY, CDR2 SVGAGI, per germline. V lost 3 bases, J lost 3 bases, and 5 bases lay in between. Here the CDR3 reads CASSYQDTGELFF. In DNA, the CDR3 is TGTGCCAGCAGTTATCAGGACACCGGGGAGCTGTTTTTT.

This clone has only a few counts. The chain recombines TRBV10-3 with TRBJ2-6; D gene unclear. The V end was cut by 8 bases, the J end by 4 bases, with 9 bases between. Germline-derived CDR1 and CDR2 are ENHRY and SYGVKD. There are 13 residues in the CDR3. In nucleotides, the CDR3 is TGTGCCATCGGGCCGTTGGGGGCCAACGTCCTGACTTTC. It translates to CAIGPLGANVLTF.

The CDR3 loop reads CASSQTQGAGDTQYF. CDR3 nucleotide sequence: TGTGCCAGCAGCCAGACCCAGGGGGCAGGAGATACGCAGTATTTT. The J gene is TRBJ2-3, the V gene TRBV9, with 8 bases matching TRBD1. V trimming: 4 bases; J trimming: 5 bases; junction bases outside the gene matches: 9. From germline, CDR1 is SGDLS and CDR2 YYNGEE. The CDR3 runs 15 residues. The full variable domain, in which reference TRBV9 and TRBJ2-3 provide the parts outside the CDR3, is DSGVTQTPKHLITATGQRVTLRCSPRSGDLSVYWYQQSLDQGLQFLIQYYNGEERAKGNILERFSAQQFPDLHSELNLSSLELGDSALYFCASSQTQGAGDTQYFGPGTRLTVL.

The genes are TRBV5-6 and TRBJ1-3, with D perhaps TRBD1 (5 bases). This CDR3 is built from 16 residues. V was trimmed by 0 bases and J by 1 base, leaving 11 bases between them. The germline V gene encodes CDR1 SGHDT and CDR2 YYEEEE. CDR3 nucleotides: TGTGCCAGCAGCTTGGATTTGGGGCGGTCTGGAAACACCATATATTTT. It is translated as CASSLDLGRSGNTIYF.

V usage is TRBV19 and J usage is TRBJ2-1; D gene ambiguous. The CDR3 consists of 13 residues. In germline, CDR1 is LNHDA, CDR2 SQIVND (reference sequence). V lost 5 bases and J lost 2, with 7 bases in between. The DNA of the CDR3 is TGTGCCAGTAGTTCCACTACCTACAATGAGCAGTTCTTC. It is translated as CASSSTTYNEQFF.

This rearrangement joins TRBV7-9 to TRBJ2-1; tentatively, D is TRBD2 (6 bases). V lost 1 base, J lost 8 bases, and 18 bases lay in between. The CDR3 runs 16 residues. Germline loops: CDR1 SEHNR, CDR2 FQNEAQ (reference sequence). The CDR3 DNA reads TGTGCCAGCAGCTTAGTTTACGGGGGATGTTGTGATGAGCAGTTCTTC. This codes for CASSLVYGGCCDEQFF.